This entry describes one T cell receptor beta chain. Its antigen is unidentified. Between the trimmed V and J ends, which lost 1 base and 9 bases, there was a span of 14 bases. Germline-derived CDR1 and CDR2 are SGDLS and YYNGEE. CDR3 length equals 14 residues. This sample was included in a study of T cell responses to AZD1222 COVID-19 vaccine. Study-level results: Vaccine-associated CD4 TCRs spanned spike, dominant at 160-218 and 743-854.

The protocol was immunoSEQ multiplex PCR, while the TCRdb copy is restricted to in-frame clones and leaves out a portion. The repertoire holds roughly 100,000 clones, with approximately 91% as singletons. The chain combines TRBV9 with TRBJ1-5; TRBD1 might be the D (6 bases). The specimen comprised peripheral blood, sampled on day 0 of AZD1222 vaccination. This clonotype was sampled from an adult in good health. CDR3 in amino acids: CASSVFGGEWPQHF. The CDR3 region has the DNA TGTGCCAGCAGCGTATTTGGGGGCGAGTGGCCCCAGCATTTT.